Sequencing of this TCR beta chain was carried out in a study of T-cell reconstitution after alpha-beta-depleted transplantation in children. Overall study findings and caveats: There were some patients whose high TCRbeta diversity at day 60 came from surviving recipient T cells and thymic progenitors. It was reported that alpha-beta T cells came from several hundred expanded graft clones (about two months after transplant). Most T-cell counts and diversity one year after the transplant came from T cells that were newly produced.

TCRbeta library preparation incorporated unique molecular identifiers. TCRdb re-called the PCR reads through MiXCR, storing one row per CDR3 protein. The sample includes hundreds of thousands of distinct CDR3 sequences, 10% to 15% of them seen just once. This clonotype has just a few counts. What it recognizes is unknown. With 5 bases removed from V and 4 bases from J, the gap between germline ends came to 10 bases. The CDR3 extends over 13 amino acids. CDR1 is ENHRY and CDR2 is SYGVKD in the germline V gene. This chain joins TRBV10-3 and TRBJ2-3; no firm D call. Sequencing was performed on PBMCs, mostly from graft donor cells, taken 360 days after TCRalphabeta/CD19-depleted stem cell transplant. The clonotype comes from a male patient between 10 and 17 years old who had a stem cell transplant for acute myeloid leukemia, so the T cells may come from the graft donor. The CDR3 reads CAISPLGADTQYF. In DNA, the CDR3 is TGTGCCATCAGTCCTCTTGGTGCAGATACGCAGTATTTT.